The 18 T cell receptor beta chains presented below share a single source sample, sequenced in a study of blood T cells in healthy people across ages. It was with a sample-barcoded 5' primer and a J-beta primer mix that a second PCR of roughly 7 to 12 cycles was run. TCRdb re-derived calls from the 5' RACE reads in MiXCR, one entry per CDR3 protein. Altogether fewer than 1,000,000 distinct CDR3 sequences are present, 44% being singletons, with the ten largest covering roughly 19%. Specimen: blood. These receptors originate from a man in his 60s in good health.

This clonotype was seen repeatedly, ten times or more. The chain combines TRBV11-1 with TRBJ2-7, with D tentatively TRBD1 or TRBD2 (5 bases each). This CDR3 is built from 14 residues. Germline CDR1 SGHAT, CDR2 FQDESV (reference sequence). Trimming took off 3 bases at V and 2 bases at J, with 11 bases between the two ends. The CDR3 loop reads CASSFGTGTYEQYF. In nucleotides, the CDR3 is TGTGCCAGCAGCTTCGGGACGGGTACCTACGAGCAGTACTTC.

The V and J genes are TRBV2 and TRBJ1-4; D might be TRBD1 (5 bases). Germline CDR1 is SNHLY and CDR2 is FYNNEI. This CDR3 region has 17 residues. V dropped 3 bases and J dropped 0 bases, with 14 bases sitting between them. CDR3 loop: CASSEGEWAATNEKLFF. CDR3 DNA: TGTGCCAGCAGTGAGGGGGAGTGGGCTGCAACTAATGAAAAACTGTTTTTT.

The CDR3 loop reads CASSQERKLFF. In DNA form, the CDR3 reads TGCGCCAGCAGCCAAGAAAGAAAACTGTTTTTT. The chain couples TRBV4-1 to TRBJ1-4, with D uncertain. The CDR3 covers 11 residues. The ends were cut back, 0 bases at V and 10 bases at J, with 3 bases in the middle. Germline lookup yields CDR1 MGHRA and CDR2 YSYEKL.

The gene calls are TRBV29-1 and TRBJ1-1; possible D gene TRBD1, 5 bases. The CDR3 length is 14 residues. Germline values: CDR1 SQVTM, CDR2 ANQGSEA. V shed 7 bases and J shed 2 bases, with 17 bases lying between them. The CDR3 nucleotides are TGCAGCGGCGGTCCGGGACTCATTAACACTGAAGCTTTCTTT. It specifies CSGGPGLINTEAFF.

This clonotype was seen more than once but under ten times. The CDR3 loop is CASTYGGGDYGYTF. CDR3 bases: TGTGCCAGCACCTACGGCGGGGGGGACTATGGCTACACCTTC. The rearrangement joins TRBV7-9 to TRBJ1-2, with D maybe TRBD1 (5 bases). CDR3 length: 14 residues. V was trimmed by 7 bases and J by 3 bases, leaving 15 bases between them. Germline values: CDR1 SEHNR, CDR2 FQNEAQ (reference sequence).

The V call is TRBV4-1, the J call TRBJ1-4; D might be TRBD1 (5 bases). The CDR3 covers 18 residues. Looked up from germline, CDR1 is MGHRA and CDR2 is YSYEKL. V lost 5 bases and J lost 0, with 19 bases in between. The CDR3 protein is CASSFGTVISATNEKLFF. The CDR3 DNA reads as TGCGCCAGCAGCTTCGGGACGGTTATCAGTGCAACTAATGAAAAACTGTTTTTT.

This clonotype came up once. The J gene is TRBJ1-1, the V gene TRBV30; maybe TRBD1 (6 bases). CDR1 and CDR2 (germline): GTSNPN, SVGIG (reference sequence). The CDR3 spans 13 residues. V was cut by 2 bases and J by 2 bases, with 9 bases left in between. This chain's CDR3 is CAWSRTENTEAFF. CDR3 bases: TGTGCCTGGAGTAGGACAGAAAACACTGAAGCTTTCTTT.

This clonotype was recorded a few times. The rearrangement joins TRBV29-1 to TRBJ1-1; no clear D. Trimming left V 4 bases short and J 1 base short, with 16 bases between. This CDR3 comprises 15 residues. The germline V gene encodes CDR1 SQVTM and CDR2 ANQGSEA. Here the CDR3 reads CSVGPETFKNTEAFF. Written as DNA, the CDR3 is TGCAGCGTTGGCCCAGAAACCTTTAAGAACACTGAAGCTTTCTTT.

The V and J genes are TRBV27 and TRBJ1-5; D is uncertain. V lost 8 bases, J lost 5 bases, and 22 bases lay in between. Per the germline V gene, CDR1 is MNHEY and CDR2 is SMNVEV (reference sequence). This CDR3 is 16 amino acids long. The CDR3 DNA is TGTGCCAGCGCTTCGAGCCGGGGATCCTACCATCAGCCCCAGCATTTT. This encodes CASASSRGSYHQPQHF.

This clonotype was seen only a few times. J is TRBJ2-5 and V is TRBV7-2, with TRBD2 as a possible D gene (5 bases). This CDR3 has 14 amino acids. Germline V gene lookup returns CDR1 SGHTA and CDR2 FQGNSA. The V end lost 1 base, the J end lost 5 bases, and 11 bases lay between the germline ends. The CDR3 spells CASSLGRTVETQYF. DNA of the CDR3: TGTGCCAGCAGCTTAGGGAGGACGGTGGAGACCCAGTACTTC.

The CDR3 protein is CTSSQTLHGEQFF. Here the CDR3 DNA reads TGTACCAGCAGCCAAACCCTACACGGTGAGCAGTTCTTC. The rearrangement links TRBV7-2 to TRBJ2-1; D is unclear. V was shortened by 5 bases and J by 9 bases, with 14 bases between the two germline ends. CDR3 length: 13 residues. Germline loops: CDR1 SGHTA, CDR2 FQGNSA.

CDR3 sequence reads: CASSSGPGYTF. The DNA for the CDR3 is TGTGCCAGCAGCTCGGGACCGGGCTACACCTTC. The rearrangement links TRBV5-6 to TRBJ1-2; a weak D match, TRBD1 (5 bases). Trimming shortened V by 3 bases and J by 8 bases, and 8 bases separated the two germline ends. The CDR3 runs 11 residues. Looked up from germline, CDR1 is SGHDT and CDR2 is YYEEEE.

This clonotype was observed a few times. The rearrangement uses TRBV4-3 and TRBJ1-5; D unresolved. V dropped 0 bases and J dropped 15 bases, with 18 bases sitting between them. The CDR3 has 14 residues. CDR1 is LGHNA and CDR2 is YSLEER in the germline V gene. The CDR3, as DNA: TGCGCCAGCAGCCAAGATCTAACAACACTACGACGGCATTTT. Translation: CASSQDLTTLRRHF.

In this sample, this clonotype turned up a few times. The chain couples TRBV7-2 to TRBJ2-6; TRBD1 is a possible D gene (6 bases). This CDR3 is 16 amino acids long. With 2 bases removed from V and 3 bases from J, the gap between germline ends came to 11 bases. Germline CDR1 reads SGHTA; CDR2 reads FQGNSA. The CDR3: CASSLMGAGGANVLTF. The CDR3 DNA reads TGTGCCAGCAGCTTAATGGGGGCAGGTGGGGCCAACGTCCTGACTTTC. Complete variable domain (other parts from reference TRBV7-2 and TRBJ2-6): GAGVSQSPSNKVTEKGKDVELRCDPISGHTALYWYRQSLGQGLEFLIYFQGNSAPDKSGLPSDRFSAERTGGSVSTLTIQRTQQEDSAVYLCASSLMGAGGANVLTFGAGSRLTVL.

The V and J genes are TRBV14 and TRBJ2-4, with 10 bases fitting TRBD2. The assigned J gene may be wrong: the sequence end matches TRBJ2-7 better. The CDR3 is 16 residues long. Germline V gives CDR1 SGHDN, CDR2 FVKESK. The CDR3 loop is CASSQDRPSGGYEQYF. CDR3 nucleotides: TGTGCCAGCAGCCAAGACCGGCCTAGCGGGGGATACGAGCAGTACTTC.

The V and J genes are TRBV7-4 and TRBJ2-1; unclear D gene. Germline V CDR1 and CDR2: SGHVT, SQSDAQ. V was shortened by 2 bases and J by 8 bases, with 7 bases between the two germline ends. The length of the CDR3 is 12 residues. The CDR3 DNA is TGTGCCAGCAGCTTATCGTACCATGAGCAGTTCTTC. Translation gives CASSLSYHEQFF. Supplemented by reference TRBV7-4 and TRBJ2-1, the full variable domain reads GAGVSQSPRYKVAKRGRDVALRCDSISGHVTLYWYRQTLGQGSEVLTYSQSDAQRDKSGRPSGRFSAERPERSVSTLKIQRTEQGDSAVYLCASSLSYHEQFFGPGTRLTVL.

As concerns this clonotype: Being one base from a much bigger clone, this may be a read error. The chain is built from TRBV10-3 and TRBJ2-7; no definite D call. Germline V gives CDR1 ENHRY, CDR2 SYGVKD. CDR3 size: 14 residues. Trimming shortened V by 4 bases and J by 2 bases, and 12 bases separated the two germline ends. The CDR3 DNA reads TGTGCCATCAGTGCAAGTACAGACCCCTACGAGCAGTACTTC. Protein sequence: CAISASTDPYEQYF.

The chain uses TRBV3-1 and TRBJ2-4; tentatively, D is TRBD1 (6 bases). Trimming took 0 bases from V and 9 from J, leaving 15 bases between them. The CDR3 consists of 15 residues. Germline assignment: CDR1 LGHDT and CDR2 YNNKEL (reference sequence). This CDR3 reads CASSQEGAHMSIQYF. The CDR3 DNA reads as TGTGCCAGCAGCCAAGAGGGGGCCCATATGAGCATTCAGTACTTC. The full variable domain, with the rest looked up from reference TRBV3-1 and TRBJ2-4, is DTAVSQTPKYLVTQMGNDKSIKCEQNLGHDTMYWYKQDSKKFLKIMFSYNNKELIINETVPNRFSPKSPDKAHLNLHINSLELGDSAVYFCASSQEGAHMSIQYFGAGTRLSVL.